The 31 T cell receptor beta chains given below trace back to one sample, sequenced in a study of beta chain features in type 1 diabetes. The authors reverse transcribed all of the isolated RNA, so sequencing captured expressed TCRB transcripts. This table comes from immunoSEQ multiplex PCR, and its TCRdb copy is limited to in-frame clones, with some not included. The table shows some 250,000 clones, with approximately 15% occurring only once. Broader study findings: Among patients with Type 1 diabetes, TCRB CDR3s were moderately but significantly shorter in every one of the four CD4+ subsets.

No antigen has been identified for these receptors. The sample comprised naive CD4+ T cells from blood. These receptors all stem from a man aged 25-45 years with type 1 diabetes.

This clone was seen more than once but under ten times. Other DNA variants within this sample encode the same CDR3. The J gene is TRBJ2-3, the V gene TRBV11-2; possibly TRBD2 for D (7 bases). The CDR3 consists of 15 residues. From germline, CDR1 is SGHAT and CDR2 FQNNGV. V lost 2 bases to trimming and J lost 1 base, with 10 bases between them. CDR3 loop: CASSLRGGGTDTQYF. CDR3 coding DNA: TGTGCCAGCAGCTTAAGGGGGGGAGGCACAGATACGCAGTATTTT.

Comment on this clone: Its ends do not fully match the called genes, so a read error is possible. The chain joins TRBV30 to TRBJ1-2; D not certain. This CDR3 has 12 amino acids. CDR1 and CDR2 (germline): GTSNPN, SVGIG (reference sequence). CDR3: CAWSGQHYDYTF. In nucleotides, the CDR3 is TGTGCCTGGAGTGGGCAGCACTATGACTACACCTTC.

This clone was observed once. V gene TRBV25-1 combines with J gene TRBJ1-2; TRBD1 aligns across 11 bases. Germline assignment: CDR1 MGHDK and CDR2 SYGVNS. V trimming: 4 bases; J trimming: 5 bases; junction bases outside the gene matches: 6. The CDR3 runs to 15 residues. DNA for the CDR3: TGTGCCAGCAGTGTCCCAGGGACAGGGGGATATGGCTACACCTTC. Translation: CASSVPGTGGYGYTF.

The rearrangement uses TRBV11-2 and TRBJ1-5; the match to TRBD1 covers 8 bases. V shed 4 bases and J 7 bases; nucleotides not matched to a gene: 9. Germline assignment: CDR1 SGHAT and CDR2 FQNNGV. CDR3 length equals 15 residues. DNA for the CDR3: TGTGCCAGCAGCTCCCAGGGGGCGCTGGGGCAGCCCCAGCATTTT. Translating it yields CASSSQGALGQPQHF.

This clone has a handful of counts. CDR3 amino acids: CASSSDWTGTGYTF. The CDR3 coding sequence is TGCGCCAGCAGCTCGGACTGGACAGGGACTGGCTACACCTTC. V usage is TRBV5-1 and J usage is TRBJ1-2; 8 positions agree with TRBD1. The germline gives CDR1 SGHRS, CDR2 YFSETQ. V shed 3 bases, J shed 7 bases, and the junction held 8 bases outside the gene matches. The CDR3 has 14 amino acids.

This clone came up a few times. The V and J genes are TRBV30 and TRBJ2-7, with 13 bases matching TRBD2. CDR3 length: 16 amino acids. Germline CDR1 GTSNPN, CDR2 SVGIG (reference sequence). V shed 1 base, J shed 5 bases, and the junction held 8 bases outside the gene matches. The CDR3 reads CAWSGPRLAGGDEQYF. The CDR3 DNA follows: TGTGCCTGGAGTGGACCCCGACTAGCGGGAGGCGACGAGCAGTACTTC.

This clone has more than one count but fewer than ten. This specimen includes other DNA sequences encoding the same CDR3. J is TRBJ1-2 and V is TRBV5-4; TRBD1 agrees at 11 bases. Trimming at V came to 4 bases and at J to 5 bases, leaving 4 bases not matched to a gene. The germline CDR1 and CDR2 sequences are SGHNT and YYREEE (reference sequence). The length of the CDR3 is 14 residues. The CDR3 loop is CASSTGQGAYGYTF. CDR3 DNA: TGTGCCAGCAGCACAGGACAGGGGGCTTATGGCTACACCTTC. The whole variable domain, filled in from reference TRBV5-4 and TRBJ1-2, reads ETGVTQSPTHLIKTRGQQVTLRCSSQSGHNTVSWYQQALGQGPQFIFQYYREEENGRGNFPPRFSGLQFPNYSSELNVNALELDDSALYLCASSTGQGAYGYTFGSGTRLTVV.

In regard to this clone: Other nucleotide sequences from this sample produce the same CDR3. The CDR3 loop is CSVEGQNTGELFF. The CDR3 nucleotides are TGCAGCGTTGAGGGACAGAACACCGGGGAGCTGTTTTTT. The J gene is TRBJ2-2, the V gene TRBV29-1; TRBD1 is a possible D gene (6 bases). Germline-derived CDR1 and CDR2 are SQVTM and ANQGSEA. V gave up 3 bases and J gave up 1 base, with 6 bases separating them. This CDR3 is built from 13 residues.

This clone was seen a handful of times. The chain employs TRBV20-1 and TRBJ1-1, with D possibly matching TRBD1 (6 bases). The V end lost 7 bases, the J end lost 4 bases, and 10 bases lay between the germline ends. CDR1 DFQATT and CDR2 SNEGSKA come from the germline V gene (reference sequence). This CDR3 is built from 11 residues. CDR3 bases: TGCAGTGTCCAGGGGTCCACTGAAGCTTTCTTT. Protein sequence: CSVQGSTEAFF.

The rearrangement uses TRBV5-1 and TRBJ1-1; D is possibly TRBD1 (6 bases). From germline, CDR1 is SGHRS and CDR2 YFSETQ. Between the trimmed V and J ends, which lost 4 bases and 1 base, there was a span of 8 bases. The CDR3 has 13 residues. The CDR3 is CASSRDTNTEAFF. The DNA of the CDR3 is TGCGCCAGCAGCAGGGACACGAACACTGAAGCTTTCTTT.

The genes are TRBV30 and TRBJ2-7, with 8 bases fitting TRBD2. V was clipped by 2 bases and J by 5 bases; unmatched bases: 11. The CDR3 length is 15 residues. Germline CDR1 GTSNPN, CDR2 SVGIG (reference sequence). Here the CDR3 reads CAWSPGLAAVNEQYF. DNA of the CDR3: TGTGCCTGGAGTCCCGGACTAGCCGCAGTGAACGAGCAGTACTTC.

This chain connects TRBV7-9 to TRBJ2-3; TRBD1 is a possible D gene (5 bases). The CDR3 is 15 amino acids. The V gene lost 3 bases and the J gene lost 6 bases, with 16 bases spanning the gap. Germline V lookup: CDR1 SEHNR, CDR2 FQNEAQ (reference sequence). The CDR3 here is CASSFRDLTGDTQYF. CDR3 bases: TGTGCCAGCAGCTTTAGAGACCTCACAGGTGATACGCAGTATTTT.

This clone was counted only a few times. The V call is TRBV11-2, the J call TRBJ2-2; 8 bases fit TRBD1. The length of the CDR3 is 17 residues. Germline assignment: CDR1 SGHAT and CDR2 FQNNGV. The V gene end was trimmed by 6 bases and the J gene end by 6 bases; junction bases not matched to a gene: 15. CDR3 residues: CASRLPQDRDYSGELFF. The CDR3 coding sequence is TGTGCCAGCAGGTTACCTCAGGACAGGGATTATTCCGGGGAGCTGTTTTTT.

This clone has just one count. CDR3 DNA: TGTGCCAGCACCCAGGGGATTCGGGGCTACACCTTC. Translated, it gives CASTQGIRGYTF. This chain connects TRBV7-2 to TRBJ1-2; the D gene is possibly TRBD1 (6 bases). Trimming removed 7 bases from V and 8 bases from J, with 14 bases in between. The germline CDR1 and CDR2 sequences are SGHTA and FQGNSA. The CDR3 length is 12 residues.

V gene TRBV7-2 combines with J gene TRBJ2-4; no reliable D call. Per the germline V gene, CDR1 is SGHTA and CDR2 is FQGNSA. The V end was cut by 1 base, the J end by 11 bases, with 12 bases between. The CDR3 is 13 residues long. The CDR3 here is CASSLELGTLQYF. The CDR3 DNA follows: TGTGCCAGCAGCTTAGAATTGGGCACCCTTCAGTACTTC.

This clone occurred a few times. The chain employs TRBV5-4 and TRBJ2-3; the match to TRBD1 covers 7 bases. This CDR3 region has 15 residues. Unmatched junction bases numbered 10, after V lost 4 bases and J lost 5 bases. The V gene's germline CDR1 is SGHNT and CDR2 YYREEE (reference sequence). This CDR3 is CASSQTRQGIDTQYF. The CDR3 DNA follows: TGTGCCAGCAGCCAGACTCGACAGGGAATAGATACGCAGTATTTT.

This clone was picked up a small number of times. In DNA, the CDR3 is TGTGCCAGCTCACCGCCGGGACAAGCCAAAAACATTCAGTACTTC. This encodes CASSPPGQAKNIQYF. V gene TRBV18 combines with J gene TRBJ2-4, with D possibly matching TRBD1 (6 bases). This CDR3 has 15 residues. V shed 3 bases and J shed 0 bases, with 9 bases lying between them. From germline, CDR1 is KGHSH and CDR2 LQKENI.

A few counts support this clone. The chain recombines TRBV7-6 with TRBJ2-1, with 10 bases that match TRBD2. Trimming cost V 3 bases and J 7 bases; bases outside gene matches: 6. Per the germline V gene, CDR1 is SGHVS and CDR2 is FNYEAQ. The CDR3 is 15 residues long. The CDR3 loop is CASSFVWTSGNEQFF. The CDR3 DNA follows: TGTGCCAGCAGCTTTGTTTGGACTAGCGGTAATGAGCAGTTCTTC.

The chain employs TRBV29-1 and TRBJ2-7; D is possibly TRBD1 (6 bases). V was trimmed by 5 bases and J by 5 bases, leaving 10 bases between them. Germline loops: CDR1 SQVTM, CDR2 ANQGSEA. The CDR3 totals 11 residues. The CDR3 is CSVTGSHEQYF. CDR3 nucleotides: TGCAGCGTTACAGGGTCCCACGAGCAGTACTTC.

This clone was detected only a few times. Here the CDR3 DNA reads TGCGCCAGCAGCCCGGGGGGTCTCTCCTACGAGCAGTACTTC. Translated: CASSPGGLSYEQYF. V gene TRBV5-1 combines with J gene TRBJ2-7; 7 positions agree with TRBD2. CDR1 and CDR2 (germline): SGHRS, YFSETQ. The CDR3 loop spans 14 amino acids. The J segment lost 0 bases and the V segment lost 4 bases, leaving 4 bases of the junction unmatched. Supplemented by reference TRBV5-1 and TRBJ2-7, the full variable domain reads KAGVTQTPRYLIKTRGQQVTLSCSPISGHRSVSWYQQTPGQGLQFLFEYFSETQRNKGNFPGRFSGRQFSNSRSEMNVSTLELGDSALYLCASSPGGLSYEQYFGPGTRLTVT.

The chain combines TRBV15 with TRBJ1-5; 7 bases are a match to TRBD1. CDR1 and CDR2 from the germline V gene are LNHNV and YYDKDF (reference sequence). The CDR3 is made up of 15 amino acids. V shed 0 bases, J shed 7 bases, and the junction held 6 bases outside the gene matches. CDR3 in amino acids: CATSRDGTGVQPQHF. The CDR3 region has the DNA TGTGCCACCAGCAGAGACGGTACAGGGGTGCAGCCCCAGCATTTT.

The V and J genes are TRBV5-1 and TRBJ2-3, with TRBD2 matching 13 bases. CDR3 size: 16 residues. The V and J ends lost 4 bases and 2 bases, in that order; junction bases with no gene match: 4. Germline CDR1 SGHRS, CDR2 YFSETQ. CDR3 loop: CASSPGLAGTTDTQYF. In DNA form, the CDR3 reads TGCGCCAGCAGCCCGGGACTAGCGGGGACCACAGATACGCAGTATTTT.

This clone turned up a few times. The rearrangement uses TRBV7-9 and TRBJ1-1; unclear D gene. The V end was cut by 2 bases, the J end by 3 bases, with 4 bases between. The germline V gene encodes CDR1 SEHNR and CDR2 FQNEAQ (reference sequence). The CDR3 has 12 amino acids. CDR3 bases: TGTGCCAGCAGCTTATATTACACTGAAGCTTTCTTT. Its translation: CASSLYYTEAFF.

A few counts support this clone. The chain combines TRBV18 with TRBJ1-6; 7 bases line up with TRBD1. In germline, CDR1 is KGHSH, CDR2 LQKENI. CDR3 size: 16 residues. Germline trimming cut 1 base from V and 7 bases from J; bases unmatched to any gene: 7. The CDR3 loop is CASSPQGQPVNSPLHF. The DNA of the CDR3 is TGTGCCAGCTCACCACAGGGACAGCCTGTCAATTCACCCCTCCACTTT.

This clone has more than one count but fewer than ten. The chain recombines TRBV7-9 with TRBJ2-1, with 8 positions matching TRBD2. This CDR3 has 15 amino acids. After removal of 1 base from V and 7 bases from J, the junction contained 6 bases not matched to a gene. The V gene's germline CDR1 is SEHNR and CDR2 FQNEAQ (reference sequence). The CDR3 DNA follows: TGTGCCAGCAGCTTAGGAGCGGGAGCCCGGAATGAGCAGTTCTTC. This codes for CASSLGAGARNEQFF.

This clone was found a few times. DNA of the CDR3: TGCGCCAGCAGCCAAATAGCAGATACGCAGTATTTT. Translation: CASSQIADTQYF. The chain combines TRBV4-1 with TRBJ2-3, with D unresolved. CDR1 is MGHRA and CDR2 is YSYEKL in the germline V gene. The CDR3 is 12 residues long. V lost 2 bases and J lost 4, with 4 bases in between.

This clone was detected only a few times. Distinct nucleotide sequences in the sample also encode this CDR3. The chain carries TRBV18 and TRBJ1-5, with D tentatively TRBD1 (6 bases). CDR3 length: 13 amino acids. CDR1 is KGHSH, CDR2 LQKENI, per germline. Trimming stripped 5 bases from V and 4 bases from J, with 9 bases between. CDR3 residues: CASSTDRNQPQHF. CDR3 DNA sequence: TGTGCCAGCTCAACAGACAGGAATCAGCCCCAGCATTTT.

The DNA of the CDR3 is TGTGCCAGCAGCCAAGCGACAGACACTGAAGCTTTCTTT. It yields the protein CASSQATDTEAFF. This chain connects TRBV14 to TRBJ1-1; D might be TRBD1 (5 bases). Germline V CDR1 and CDR2: SGHDN, FVKESK. V lost 1 base and J lost 3, with 6 bases in between. The CDR3 totals 13 residues.

The rearrangement joins TRBV7-9 to TRBJ2-7; maybe TRBD2 (6 bases). The CDR3 sequence is 13 residues long. The V and J ends lost 4 bases and 5 bases respectively, with 12 bases between them. Germline values: CDR1 SEHNR, CDR2 FQNEAQ (reference sequence). This CDR3 is CASSSGWEDEQYF. The CDR3 DNA reads as TGTGCCAGCAGCTCTGGTTGGGAGGACGAGCAGTACTTC.

The rearrangement links TRBV7-2 to TRBJ1-4; 12 nucleotides align to TRBD1. The V segment lost 5 bases and the J segment 13 bases; nucleotides outside the gene matches: 5. CDR3 length: 13 residues. Per the germline V gene, CDR1 is SGHTA and CDR2 is FQGNSA. CDR3 sequence (DNA): TGTGCCAGCAGCCCCCGGGACAGGGGGCGACTGTTTTTT. It translates to CASSPRDRGRLFF.

This clone was seen more than once but under ten times. The V call is TRBV7-2, the J call TRBJ1-3; D gene unclear. The CDR3 is 16 residues long. The germline CDR1 and CDR2 sequences are SGHTA and FQGNSA. V lost 5 bases and J lost 0, with 14 bases in between. Here the CDR3 reads CASSRRPSASGNTIYF. In DNA form, the CDR3 reads TGTGCCAGCAGCCGCAGGCCCTCCGCCTCTGGAAACACCATATATTTT.